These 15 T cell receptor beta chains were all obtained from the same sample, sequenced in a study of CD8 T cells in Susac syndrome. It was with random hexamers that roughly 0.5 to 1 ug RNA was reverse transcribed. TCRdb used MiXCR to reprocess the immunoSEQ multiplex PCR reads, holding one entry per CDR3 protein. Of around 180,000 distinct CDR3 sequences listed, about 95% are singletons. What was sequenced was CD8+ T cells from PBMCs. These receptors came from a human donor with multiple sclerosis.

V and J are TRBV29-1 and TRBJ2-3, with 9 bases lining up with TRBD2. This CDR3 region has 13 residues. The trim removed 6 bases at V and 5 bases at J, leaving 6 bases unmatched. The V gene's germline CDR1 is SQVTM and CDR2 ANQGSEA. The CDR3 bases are TGCAGCGTAGTAGCGGGAGCTGGAGATACGCAGTATTTT. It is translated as CSVVAGAGDTQYF.

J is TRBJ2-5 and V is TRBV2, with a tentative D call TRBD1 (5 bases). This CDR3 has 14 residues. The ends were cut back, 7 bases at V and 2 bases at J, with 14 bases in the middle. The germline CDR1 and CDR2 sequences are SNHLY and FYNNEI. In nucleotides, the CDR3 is TGTGCCAGCACCCAGGGTACCACACAAGAGACCCAGTACTTC. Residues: CASTQGTTQETQYF.

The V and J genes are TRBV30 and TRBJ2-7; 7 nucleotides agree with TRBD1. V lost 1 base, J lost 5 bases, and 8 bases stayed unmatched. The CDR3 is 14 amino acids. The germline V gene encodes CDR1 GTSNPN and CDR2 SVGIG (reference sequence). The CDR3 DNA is TGTGCCTGGAGTGAGGGCAGGGGGTTCAACGAGCAGTACTTC. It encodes CAWSEGRGFNEQYF.

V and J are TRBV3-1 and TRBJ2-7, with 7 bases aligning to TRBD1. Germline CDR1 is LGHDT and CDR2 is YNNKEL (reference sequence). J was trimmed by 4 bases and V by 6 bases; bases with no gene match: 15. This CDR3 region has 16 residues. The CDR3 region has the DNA TGTGCCAGCAGTCGAGGACAGGTGTCTGCTATGTACGAGCAGTACTTC. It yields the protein CASSRGQVSAMYEQYF.

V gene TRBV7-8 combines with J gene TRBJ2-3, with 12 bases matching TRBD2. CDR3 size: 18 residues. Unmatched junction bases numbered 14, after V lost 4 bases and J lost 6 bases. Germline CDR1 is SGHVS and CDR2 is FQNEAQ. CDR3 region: CASSSKSPSLAGGDTQYF. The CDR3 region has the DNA TGTGCCAGCAGCTCCAAGAGCCCCTCACTAGCGGGGGGTGATACGCAGTATTTT.

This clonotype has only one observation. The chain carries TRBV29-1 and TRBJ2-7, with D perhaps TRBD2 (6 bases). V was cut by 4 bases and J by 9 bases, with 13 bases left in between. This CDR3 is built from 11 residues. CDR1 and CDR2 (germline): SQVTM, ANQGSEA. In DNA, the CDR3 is TGCAGCGTTGTGGTAGCGGTAGGGCAGTACTTC. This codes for CSVVVAVGQYF.

CDR3 DNA sequence: TGCAGCGTCCCCCCGGGGGGGCAAGAGACCCAGTACTTC. Protein: CSVPPGGQETQYF. The chain uses TRBV29-1 and TRBJ2-5, with 8 bases lining up with TRBD2. Germline assignment: CDR1 SQVTM and CDR2 ANQGSEA. This CDR3 region has 13 residues. Losses at the gene ends were 6 bases for V and 2 bases for J; bases not matched to a gene: 5.

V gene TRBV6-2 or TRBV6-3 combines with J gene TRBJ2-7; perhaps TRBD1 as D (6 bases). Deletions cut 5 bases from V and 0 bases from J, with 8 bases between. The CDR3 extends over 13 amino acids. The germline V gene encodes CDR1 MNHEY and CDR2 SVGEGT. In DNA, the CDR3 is TGTGCCAGCAGTGAGGGGGTCTCCTACGAGCAGTACTTC. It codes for CASSEGVSYEQYF.

The CDR3 region has the DNA TGCAGCATAGCGGGGGGCAGGGAGCAGTTCTTC. Protein product: CSIAGGREQFF. The chain is built from TRBV20-1 and TRBJ2-1; 10 positions match TRBD2. Germline CDR1 is DFQATT and CDR2 is SNEGSKA (reference sequence). This CDR3 region has 11 residues.

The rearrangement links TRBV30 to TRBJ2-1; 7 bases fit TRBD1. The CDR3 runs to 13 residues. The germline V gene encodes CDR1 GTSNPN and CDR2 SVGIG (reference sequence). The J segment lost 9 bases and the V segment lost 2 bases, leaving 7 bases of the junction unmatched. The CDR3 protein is CAWSPGGSREQFF. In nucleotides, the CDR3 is TGTGCCTGGAGTCCAGGGGGAAGCCGTGAGCAGTTCTTC.

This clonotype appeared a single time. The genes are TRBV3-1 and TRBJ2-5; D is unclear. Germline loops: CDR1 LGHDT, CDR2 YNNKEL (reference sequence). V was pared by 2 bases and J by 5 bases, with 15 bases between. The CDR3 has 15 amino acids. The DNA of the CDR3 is TGTGCCAGCAGCCAATATAGGCTGATGGATGAGACCCAGTACTTC. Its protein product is CASSQYRLMDETQYF.

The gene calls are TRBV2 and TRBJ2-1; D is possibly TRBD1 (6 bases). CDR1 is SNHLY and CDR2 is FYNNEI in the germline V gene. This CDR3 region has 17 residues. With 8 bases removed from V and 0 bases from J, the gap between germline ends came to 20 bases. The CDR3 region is CASFEEGTPRSYNEQFF. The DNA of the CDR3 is TGTGCCAGCTTCGAGGAAGGGACACCCCGCTCCTACAATGAGCAGTTCTTC.

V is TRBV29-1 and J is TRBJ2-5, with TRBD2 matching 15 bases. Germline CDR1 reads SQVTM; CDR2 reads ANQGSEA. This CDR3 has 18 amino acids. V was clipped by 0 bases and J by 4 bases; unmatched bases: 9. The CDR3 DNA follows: TGCAGCGTTGAAGATGTCATGTTGGGACTAGCGGGAGGAGAGACCCAGTACTTC. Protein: CSVEDVMLGLAGGETQYF.

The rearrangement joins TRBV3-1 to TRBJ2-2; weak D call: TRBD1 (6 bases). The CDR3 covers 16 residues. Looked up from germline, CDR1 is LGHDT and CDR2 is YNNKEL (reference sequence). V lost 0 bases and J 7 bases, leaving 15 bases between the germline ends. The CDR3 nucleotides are TGTGCCAGCAGCCAAGATCCCCAGGGGACGGGCGGGGAGCTGTTTTTT. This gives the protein CASSQDPQGTGGELFF.

The CDR3 DNA reads TGTGCCAGCAGTTACGGCGGCGGGCCACAAGAGACCCAGTACTTC. Residues: CASSYGGGPQETQYF. This sequence joins TRBV6-5 and TRBJ2-5, with D perhaps TRBD2 (5 bases). V was trimmed by 2 bases and J by 2 bases, leaving 12 bases between them. Germline V CDR1 and CDR2: MNHEY, SVGAGI. The CDR3 is made up of 15 amino acids.